One and the same sample provided the 10 T cell receptor beta chains below, sequenced in a study of control samples from healthy donors and cancer patients. Libraries were prepared by immunoSEQ multiplex PCR; TCRdb keeps only in-frame clonotypes and omits some of them. There are 90,000 or so clones in the sample; about 87% occur only once, and around an eighth lies in the top ten. The sample was blood. Every receptor here comes from a woman aged 65 to 85 in good health.

The chain recombines TRBV4-1 with TRBJ2-2, with unresolved D. The germline gives CDR1 MGHRA, CDR2 YSYEKL. The CDR3 has 16 residues. Trimming removed 1 base at V and 7 bases at J, with 16 bases between. The CDR3 DNA reads TGCGCCAGCAGCCAAGCTATCGGCCTGTTGGGCGGGGAGCTGTTTTTT. As protein: CASSQAIGLLGGELFF.

V is TRBV5-4 and J is TRBJ1-3, with no clear D. V lost 1 base to trimming and J lost 3 bases, with 11 bases between them. The germline gives CDR1 SGHNT, CDR2 YYREEE (reference sequence). CDR3 size: 15 residues. In DNA form, the CDR3 reads TGTGCCAGCAGCTTGTTACAGAAAGATGGAAACACCATATATTTT. Translating gives CASSLLQKDGNTIYF.

This clone appeared a few times. The chain is built from TRBV18 and TRBJ2-1, with 10 bases aligning to TRBD2. V lost 5 bases and J lost 6; bases outside the gene matches: 10. The germline CDR1 and CDR2 sequences are KGHSH and LQKENI. The CDR3 spans 16 residues. The CDR3 DNA is TGTGCCAGCTCAACCACTAGCGGGACGACCCTCAATGAGCAGTTCTTC. The encoded protein is CASSTTSGTTLNEQFF.

The genes are TRBV10-1 and TRBJ2-7; D not resolved. This CDR3 contains 12 residues. With 3 bases removed from V and 2 bases from J, the gap between germline ends came to 5 bases. CDR1 is WNHNN, CDR2 SYGVQD, per germline (reference sequence). The CDR3 is CASSDGAYEQYF. CDR3 nucleotide sequence: TGCGCCAGCAGTGACGGAGCCTACGAGCAGTACTTC.

The chain joins TRBV3-1 (or the pseudogene TRBV3-2) to TRBJ1-4; no clear D gene. V was trimmed by 4 bases and J by 8 bases, leaving 17 bases between them. In germline, CDR1 is LGHDT, CDR2 YNNKEL (reference sequence). The CDR3 runs to 15 residues. The CDR3: CASSPGGRVEEKLFF. In DNA, the CDR3 is TGTGCCAGCAGCCCGGGCGGGAGGGTAGAAGAAAAACTGTTTTTT.

The chain couples TRBV7-8 to TRBJ1-4; possible D gene TRBD1, 5 bases. Germline V gene lookup returns CDR1 SGHVS and CDR2 FQNEAQ. V lost 7 bases to trimming and J lost 3 bases, with 15 bases between them. CDR3 length equals 15 residues. This CDR3 reads CASKVGSGSNEKLFF. The CDR3 DNA follows: TGTGCCAGCAAGGTTGGATCAGGGTCTAATGAAAAACTGTTTTTT.

V usage is TRBV19 and J usage is TRBJ1-5; 8 bases fit TRBD1. Trimming cost V 5 bases and J 7 bases; bases outside gene matches: 10. This CDR3 comprises 15 residues. CDR1 and CDR2 (germline): LNHDA, SQIVND (reference sequence). CDR3 in DNA: TGTGCCAGTAGTTCGCGCCAGGGGGCGAGGCAGCCCCAGCATTTT. Its translation is CASSSRQGARQPQHF.

The chain links TRBV3-1 (or the pseudogene TRBV3-2) to TRBJ2-3; D call uncertain. CDR3 length: 15 amino acids. The V end lost 2 bases, the J end lost 0 bases, and 9 bases lay between the germline ends. CDR1 and CDR2 from the germline V gene are LGHDT and YNNKEL (reference sequence). In DNA, the CDR3 is TGTGCCAGCAGCCAAACCCTCCCGAGCACAGATACGCAGTATTTT. It yields the protein CASSQTLPSTDTQYF.

The rearrangement uses TRBV6-2 or TRBV6-3 and TRBJ1-4; D gene uncertain. CDR3 length: 13 residues. Germline V lookup: CDR1 MNHEY, CDR2 SVGEGT. The V end was cut by 5 bases, the J end by 8 bases, with 12 bases between. This CDR3 is CASSLLTGEKLFF. The CDR3 DNA sequence: TGTGCCAGCAGTCTTTTGACGGGGGAAAAACTGTTTTTT.

This chain uses TRBV5-1 with TRBJ1-6; D perhaps matches TRBD1 (6 bases). The V and J ends lost 0 bases and 6 bases respectively, with 10 bases between them. There are 15 residues in the CDR3. The V gene's germline CDR1 is SGHRS and CDR2 YFSETQ. Written as DNA, the CDR3 is TGCGCCAGCAGCTTGGAGGCAGGGGTTAATTCACCCCTCCACTTT. It translates to CASSLEAGVNSPLHF.